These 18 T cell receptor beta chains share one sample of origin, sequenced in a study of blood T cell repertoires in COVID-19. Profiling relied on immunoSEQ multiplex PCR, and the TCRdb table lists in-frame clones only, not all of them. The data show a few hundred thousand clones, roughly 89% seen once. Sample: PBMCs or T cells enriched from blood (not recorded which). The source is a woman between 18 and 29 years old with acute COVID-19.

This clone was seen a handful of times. The DNA for the CDR3 is TGTGCCAGCAGCAAAGCTGGTTCAGGGGGCGGCGGCAATCAGCCCCAGCATTTT. Its protein product is CASSKAGSGGGGNQPQHF. This chain uses TRBV21-1 with TRBJ1-5; the table names TRBD1, a call not compared with the DNA. TRBV21-1 represents a pseudogene. CDR3 length: 18 amino acids.

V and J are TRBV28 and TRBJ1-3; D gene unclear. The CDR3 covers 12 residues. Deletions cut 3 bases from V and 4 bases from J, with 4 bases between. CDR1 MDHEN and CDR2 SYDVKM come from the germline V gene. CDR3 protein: CASSFQGNTIYF. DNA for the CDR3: TGTGCCAGCAGTTTCCAGGGAAACACCATATATTTT.

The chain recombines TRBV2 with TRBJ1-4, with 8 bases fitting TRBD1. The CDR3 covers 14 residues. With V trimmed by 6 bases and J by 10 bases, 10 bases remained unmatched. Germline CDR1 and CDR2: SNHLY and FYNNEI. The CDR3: CASRIQGEIGKLFF. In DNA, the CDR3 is TGTGCCAGCAGGATACAGGGGGAGATAGGAAAACTGTTTTTT. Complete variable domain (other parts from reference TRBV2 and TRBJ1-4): EPEVTQTPSHQVTQMGQEVILRCVPISNHLYFYWYRQILGQKVEFLVSFYNNEISEKSEIFDDQFSVERPDGSNFTLKIRSTKLEDSAMYFCASRIQGEIGKLFFGSGTQLSVL.

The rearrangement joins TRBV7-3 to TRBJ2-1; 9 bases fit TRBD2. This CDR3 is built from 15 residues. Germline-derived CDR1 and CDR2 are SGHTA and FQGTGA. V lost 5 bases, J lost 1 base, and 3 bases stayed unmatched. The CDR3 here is CASSPSGESYNEQFF. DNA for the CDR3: TGTGCCAGCAGCCCTAGCGGGGAGTCCTACAATGAGCAGTTCTTC.

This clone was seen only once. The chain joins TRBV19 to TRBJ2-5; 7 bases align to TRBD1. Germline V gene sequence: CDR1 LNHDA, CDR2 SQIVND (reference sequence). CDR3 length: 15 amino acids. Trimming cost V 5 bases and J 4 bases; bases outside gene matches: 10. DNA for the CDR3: TGTGCCAGTAGTGCACAGGGGCCCACCGGAGAGACCCAGTACTTC. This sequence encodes CASSAQGPTGETQYF.

CDR3 amino acids: CGTRPSGYGYTF. The CDR3 bases are TGTGGGACTAGACCCTCTGGGTATGGCTACACCTTC. The V and J genes are TRBV28 and TRBJ1-2; no clear D gene. Germline values: CDR1 MDHEN, CDR2 SYDVKM. CDR3 length: 12 amino acids.

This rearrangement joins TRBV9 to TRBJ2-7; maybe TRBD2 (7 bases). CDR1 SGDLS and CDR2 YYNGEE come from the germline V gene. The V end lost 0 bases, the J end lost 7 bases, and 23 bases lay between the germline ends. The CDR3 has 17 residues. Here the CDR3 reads CASSVDLGGGEAREQYF. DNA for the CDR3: TGTGCCAGCAGCGTAGATCTCGGCGGGGGCGAGGCTCGGGAGCAGTACTTC.

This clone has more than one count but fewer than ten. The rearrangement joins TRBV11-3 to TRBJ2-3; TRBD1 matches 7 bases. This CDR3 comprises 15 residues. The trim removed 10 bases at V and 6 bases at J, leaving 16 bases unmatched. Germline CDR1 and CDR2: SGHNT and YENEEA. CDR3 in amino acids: CATKGGSGGTDTQYF. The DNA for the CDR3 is TGTGCCACCAAAGGGGGCAGCGGTGGTACGGATACGCAGTATTTT.

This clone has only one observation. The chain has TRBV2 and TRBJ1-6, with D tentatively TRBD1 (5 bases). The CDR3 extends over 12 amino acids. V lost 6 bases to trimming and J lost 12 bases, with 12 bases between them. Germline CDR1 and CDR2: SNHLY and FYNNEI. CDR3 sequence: CASRATAQPLHF. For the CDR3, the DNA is TGTGCCAGCAGAGCGACAGCACAACCCCTCCACTTT. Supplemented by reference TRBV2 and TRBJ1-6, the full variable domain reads EPEVTQTPSHQVTQMGQEVILRCVPISNHLYFYWYRQILGQKVEFLVSFYNNEISEKSEIFDDQFSVERPDGSNFTLKIRSTKLEDSAMYFCASRATAQPLHFGNGTRLTVT.

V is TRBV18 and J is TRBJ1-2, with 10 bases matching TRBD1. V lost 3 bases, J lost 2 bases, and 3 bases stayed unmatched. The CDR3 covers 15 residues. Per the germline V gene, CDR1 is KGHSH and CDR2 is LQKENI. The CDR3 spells CASSPGQGGNYGYTF. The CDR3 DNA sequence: TGTGCCAGCTCACCCGGACAGGGGGGGAACTATGGCTACACCTTC.

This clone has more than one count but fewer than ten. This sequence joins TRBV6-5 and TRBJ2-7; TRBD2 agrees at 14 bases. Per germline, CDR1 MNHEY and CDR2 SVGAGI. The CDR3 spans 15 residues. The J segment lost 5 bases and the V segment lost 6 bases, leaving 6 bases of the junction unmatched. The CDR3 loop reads CASSAGTSGSHEQYF. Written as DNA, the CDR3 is TGTGCCAGCAGCGCTGGGACTAGCGGGAGTCACGAGCAGTACTTC.

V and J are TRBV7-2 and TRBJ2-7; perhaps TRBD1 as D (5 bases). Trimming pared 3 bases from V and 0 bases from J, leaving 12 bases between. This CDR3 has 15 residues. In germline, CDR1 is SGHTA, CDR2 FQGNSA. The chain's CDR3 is CASSFGRTSSYEQYF. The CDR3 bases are TGTGCCAGCAGCTTCGGTCGGACAAGCTCCTACGAGCAGTACTTC.

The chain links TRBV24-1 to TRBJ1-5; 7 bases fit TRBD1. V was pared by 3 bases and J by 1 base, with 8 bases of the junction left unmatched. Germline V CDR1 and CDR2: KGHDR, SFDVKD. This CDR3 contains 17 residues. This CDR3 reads CATSDNHRGLSNQPQHF. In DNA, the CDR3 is TGTGCCACCAGTGATAATCACAGGGGATTAAGCAATCAGCCCCAGCATTTT.

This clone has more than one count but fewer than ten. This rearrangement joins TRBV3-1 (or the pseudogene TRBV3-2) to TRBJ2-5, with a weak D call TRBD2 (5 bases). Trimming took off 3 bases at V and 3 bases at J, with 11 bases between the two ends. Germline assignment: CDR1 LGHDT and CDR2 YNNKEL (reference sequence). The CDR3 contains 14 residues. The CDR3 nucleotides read TGTGCCAGCAGCCAGGAGGACGGCAAAGAGACCCAGTACTTC. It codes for CASSQEDGKETQYF.

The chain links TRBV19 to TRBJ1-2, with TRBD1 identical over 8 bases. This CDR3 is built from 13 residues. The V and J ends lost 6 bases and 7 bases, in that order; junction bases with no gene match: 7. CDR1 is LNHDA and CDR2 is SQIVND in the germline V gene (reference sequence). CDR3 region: CASRLGQGTGYTF. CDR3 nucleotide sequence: TGTGCCAGTAGGTTAGGACAGGGAACTGGCTACACCTTC.

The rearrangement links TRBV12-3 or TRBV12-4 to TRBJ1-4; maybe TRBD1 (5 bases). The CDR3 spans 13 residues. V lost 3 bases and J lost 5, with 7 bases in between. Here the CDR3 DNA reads TGTGCCAGCAGTTTGGGGGGAAATGAAAAACTGTTTTTT. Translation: CASSLGGNEKLFF.

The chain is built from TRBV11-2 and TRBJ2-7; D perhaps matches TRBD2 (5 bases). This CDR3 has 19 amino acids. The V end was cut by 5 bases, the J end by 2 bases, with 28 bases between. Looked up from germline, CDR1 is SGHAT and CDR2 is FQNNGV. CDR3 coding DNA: TGTGCCAGCAGCCACATTATGAGGGCCCGTGGGAGTTTTCCCTACGAGCAGTACTTC. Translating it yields CASSHIMRARGSFPYEQYF.

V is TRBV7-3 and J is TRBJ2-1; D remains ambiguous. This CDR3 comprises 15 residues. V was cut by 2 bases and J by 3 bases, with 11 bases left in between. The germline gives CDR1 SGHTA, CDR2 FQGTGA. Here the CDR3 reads CASSLSSDHYNEQFF. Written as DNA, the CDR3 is TGTGCCAGCAGCTTATCAAGCGATCACTACAATGAGCAGTTCTTC.